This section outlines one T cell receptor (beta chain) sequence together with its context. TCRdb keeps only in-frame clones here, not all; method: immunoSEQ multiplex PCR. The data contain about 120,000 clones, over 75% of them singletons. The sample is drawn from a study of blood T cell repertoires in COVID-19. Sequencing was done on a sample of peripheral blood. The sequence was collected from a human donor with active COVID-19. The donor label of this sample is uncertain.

The CDR3 sequence is CASSRLAGAGGFSDTQYF. DNA for the CDR3: TGTGCCAGCAGCCGACTAGCGGGGGCCGGGGGTTTTTCAGATACGCAGTATTTT. This chain links TRBV4-2 with TRBJ2-3; 12 nucleotides match TRBD2. CDR1 is LGHNA and CDR2 is YNFKEQ in the germline V gene. The CDR3 runs 18 residues. Germline trimming cut 4 bases from V and 4 bases from J; bases unmatched to any gene: 12.